These 9 T cell receptor beta chains came from one sample sequenced in a study of blood T cell repertoires in COVID-19. The table came from immunoSEQ multiplex PCR; TCRdb's copy has only in-frame clones and leaves some out. The sample contains 250,000 or so clones, approximately 90% of which appear only once. The sample was PBMCs or T cells enriched from blood (not recorded which). These receptors were collected from a man aged 35 to 55 who had recovered from COVID-19.

The CDR3 region is CASSDFGLATYEQYF. In DNA form, the CDR3 reads TGTGCCAGCAGTGATTTCGGGCTAGCCACCTACGAGCAGTACTTC. V and J are TRBV2 and TRBJ2-7; possible D gene TRBD2, 5 bases. CDR3 length equals 15 residues. The germline V gene has CDR1 SNHLY and CDR2 FYNNEI. Trimming shortened V by 3 bases and J by 2 bases, and 14 bases separated the two germline ends.

This chain uses TRBV6-2 or TRBV6-3 with TRBJ2-7; 9 positions match TRBD2. The trim removed 0 bases at V and 1 base at J, leaving 7 bases unmatched. Germline-derived CDR1 and CDR2 are MNHEY and SVGEGT. This CDR3 contains 17 residues. CDR3 sequence reads: CASSYSTTSGGSYEQYF. The CDR3 DNA follows: TGTGCCAGCAGTTACTCCACGACTAGCGGTGGATCCTACGAGCAGTACTTC.

The V gene is TRBV5-1, the J gene TRBJ2-1, with TRBD1 matching over 8 bases. Germline trimming cut 2 bases from V and 0 bases from J; bases unmatched to any gene: 4. The V gene's germline CDR1 is SGHRS and CDR2 YFSETQ. The CDR3 is 16 amino acids. CDR3 coding DNA: TGCGCCAGCAGCTTTCAGGGGGCGAGCTCCTACAATGAGCAGTTCTTC. Translation gives CASSFQGASSYNEQFF. Full variable domain (rest looked up from reference TRBV5-1 and TRBJ2-1): KAGVTQTPRYLIKTRGQQVTLSCSPISGHRSVSWYQQTPGQGLQFLFEYFSETQRNKGNFPGRFSGRQFSNSRSEMNVSTLELGDSALYLCASSFQGASSYNEQFFGPGTRLTVL.

The chain is built from TRBV3-1 (or the pseudogene TRBV3-2) and TRBJ2-7; TRBD1 might be the D (6 bases). From germline, CDR1 is LGHDT and CDR2 YNNKEL (reference sequence). CDR3 length: 15 residues. Trimming left V 2 bases short and J 2 bases short, with 13 bases between. This chain's CDR3 is CASSQMGKGAYEQYF. CDR3 DNA: TGTGCCAGCAGCCAAATGGGAAAGGGGGCCTACGAGCAGTACTTC.

The J gene is TRBJ2-7, the V gene TRBV2; 10 nucleotides align to TRBD1. Germline CDR1 SNHLY, CDR2 FYNNEI. The J segment lost 3 bases and the V segment lost 4 bases, leaving 30 bases of the junction unmatched. This CDR3 is built from 23 residues. This CDR3 reads CASSAAGTGAHKTLVWPNYEQYF. For the CDR3, the DNA is TGTGCCAGCAGTGCAGCCGGGACAGGGGCGCATAAAACGCTCGTCTGGCCCAACTACGAGCAGTACTTC.

The chain combines TRBV6-5 with TRBJ1-1, with D perhaps TRBD1 (5 bases). This CDR3 is 15 amino acids long. V dropped 5 bases and J dropped 3 bases, with 16 bases sitting between them. CDR1 is MNHEY, CDR2 SVGAGI, per germline. CDR3 loop: CASSPVGGADTEAFF. The CDR3 nucleotides are TGTGCCAGCAGTCCTGTAGGAGGGGCGGACACTGAAGCTTTCTTT.

This clone was counted between two and nine times. V gene TRBV28 combines with J gene TRBJ1-2; 7 nucleotides line up with TRBD1. The CDR3 is 13 amino acids. J lost 4 bases, V lost 6 bases, and 5 bases had no gene match. Germline V lookup: CDR1 MDHEN, CDR2 SYDVKM. CDR3 residues: CASSPGQIYGYTF. CDR3 sequence (DNA): TGTGCCAGCAGCCCGGGACAGATCTATGGCTACACCTTC.

The table lists this clone with a few counts. The chain combines TRBV4-3 with TRBJ1-6; TRBD1 agrees at 9 bases. This CDR3 has 16 amino acids. Germline V gene data show CDR1 as LGHNA and CDR2 as YSLEER. Losses at the gene ends were 6 bases for V and 7 bases for J; bases not matched to a gene: 10. The CDR3 is CASSYSGTGQNSPLHF. CDR3 coding DNA: TGCGCCAGCAGTTACTCCGGGACAGGGCAGAATTCACCCCTCCACTTT.

The table lists this clone with a few counts. The chain uses TRBV25-1 and TRBJ1-4; D unresolved. Trimming shortened V by 2 bases and J by 7 bases, and 11 bases separated the two germline ends. The CDR3 has 14 residues. The germline CDR1 and CDR2 sequences are MGHDK and SYGVNS. DNA for the CDR3: TGTGCCAGCAGTGAACCCACATACAGTGAAAAACTGTTTTTT. This encodes CASSEPTYSEKLFF. Supplemented by reference TRBV25-1 and TRBJ1-4, the full variable domain reads EADIYQTPRYLVIGTGKKITLECSQTMGHDKMYWYQQDPGMELHLIHYSYGVNSTEKGDLSSESTVSRIRTEHFPLTLESARPSHTSQYLCASSEPTYSEKLFFGSGTQLSVL.